Following are 18 T cell receptor beta chains from one sample sequenced in a study of molecular identifiers for immune sequencing clone quantification. Each CDR3 protein gets one entry after TCRdb re-called the PCR reads with MiXCR. The sample carries over 600,000 distinct CDR3 sequences, about 20% recorded once. The sample taken for sequencing was naive CD8+ T cells from blood, with Jurkat cell RNA spiked in. Subset indicated: FACS-sorted CD8+CD4-CCR7+CD45RA+ naive T cells. These receptors all come from a human donor in good health. Some libraries in this study had Jurkat cell RNA spiked in.

The CDR3 DNA reads as TGTGCCAGCAGCGTAGAGGGCGGGGGGGGGGCAGATACGCAGTATTTT. Translating it yields CASSVEGGGGADTQYF. The chain uses TRBV9 and TRBJ2-3; 9 bases fit TRBD2. CDR3 length: 16 residues. Germline V CDR1 and CDR2: SGDLS, YYNGEE. J was trimmed by 4 bases and V by 0 bases; bases with no gene match: 6.

This clonotype was counted ten times or more. The chain links TRBV6-2 or TRBV6-3 to TRBJ1-5; 10 bases are shared with TRBD1. The CDR3 is made up of 18 amino acids. The germline CDR1 and CDR2 sequences are MNHEY and SVGEGT. J lost 0 bases, V lost 7 bases, and 12 bases had no gene match. Here the CDR3 reads CASKTDRTGGFSNQPQHF. CDR3 bases: TGTGCCAGCAAGACCGATCGGACAGGGGGTTTTAGCAATCAGCCCCAGCATTTT.

A remark on this clonotype: A single base separates this from a much larger clone, so it may be a read error. V and J are TRBV29-1 and TRBJ2-7, with 8 bases that match TRBD1. Trimming cost V 1 base and J 3 bases; bases outside gene matches: 8. From germline, CDR1 is SQVTM and CDR2 ANQGSEA. The CDR3 sequence is 15 residues long. The CDR3: CSVEVGDRRGYEQYF. DNA of the CDR3: TGCAGCGTTGAAGTCGGGGACAGGCGAGGCTACGAGCAGTACTTC.

There are many counts of this clonotype. The chain has TRBV28 and TRBJ2-2, with TRBD2 identical over 10 bases. Trimming at V came to 3 bases and at J to 5 bases, leaving 6 bases not matched to a gene. Germline V lookup: CDR1 MDHEN, CDR2 SYDVKM. The CDR3 totals 16 residues. CDR3: CASSFLGLAETGELFF. CDR3 nucleotides: TGTGCCAGCAGTTTTTTAGGACTAGCGGAGACCGGGGAGCTGTTTTTT. Combining the CDR3 with reference TRBV28 and TRBJ2-2 gives the whole variable domain DVKVTQSSRYLVKRTGEKVFLECVQDMDHENMFWYRQDPGLGLRLIYFSYDVKMKEKGDIPEGYSVSREKKERFSLILESASTNQTSMYLCASSFLGLAETGELFFGEGSRLTVL.

This sequence joins TRBV27 and TRBJ2-5; D is undetermined. Germline CDR1 MNHEY, CDR2 SMNVEV (reference sequence). V was trimmed by 6 bases and J by 5 bases, leaving 25 bases between them. The CDR3 is 17 residues long. CDR3 DNA sequence: TGTGCCAGCAGCTACTCAAATGTGAACAACCCCTGGGAGACCCAGTACTTC. The encoded protein is CASSYSNVNNPWETQYF.

Points on this clonotype: Given a much more abundant clone one base away, this may be a read error. The conserved phenylalanine or tryptophan normally closing the CDR3 is absent here, so this likely arose from a read error. The chain joins TRBV30 to TRBJ2-3; D unresolved. The CDR3 loop spans 10 amino acids. Germline lookup yields CDR1 GTSNPN and CDR2 SVGIG (reference sequence). Trimming shortened V by 7 bases and J by 5 bases, and 7 bases separated the two germline ends. This chain's CDR3 is CAYRLDTQYS. The CDR3 nucleotides read TGTGCCTACCGATTAGATACGCAGTATTCT.

Notes on this clonotype: One end of the junction is discordant with germline, which a read error may explain. V is TRBV7-9 and J is TRBJ2-1; weak D call: TRBD2 (6 bases). Looked up from germline, CDR1 is SEHNR and CDR2 is FQNEAQ (reference sequence). The CDR3 extends over 14 amino acids. The CDR3 spells CVSSTKGGSDEQFF. As DNA, the CDR3 is TGTGTCAGCAGCACCAAGGGAGGAAGCGATGAGCAGTTCTTC.

In the case of this clonotype: Possible read error: a much larger clone is one base away. This chain joins TRBV30 and TRBJ1-4; D is unresolved. Germline V gives CDR1 GTSNPN, CDR2 SVGIG (reference sequence). CDR3 length: 12 amino acids. The CDR3 spells CAWSVIDEQLFF. The CDR3 region has the DNA TGTGCCTGGAGTGTAATTGATGAACAACTGTTTTTT.

This clonotype was counted ten times or more. The genes are TRBV3-1 and TRBJ1-4; D uncertain. Trimming shortened V by 0 bases and J by 5 bases, and 13 bases separated the two germline ends. This CDR3 is built from 16 residues. Germline V gene sequence: CDR1 LGHDT, CDR2 YNNKEL (reference sequence). The CDR3 loop is CASSQDLGEANEKLFF. CDR3 DNA: TGTGCCAGCAGCCAAGATCTTGGGGAGGCGAATGAAAAACTGTTTTTT.

On this clonotype: It may be a read error: a sequence one base away is much more abundant. J is TRBJ2-3 and V is TRBV10-3; possibly TRBD1 for D (6 bases). Germline V gene data show CDR1 as ENHRY and CDR2 as SYGVKD. The CDR3 runs to 15 residues. Trimming took 4 bases from V and 8 from J, leaving 19 bases between them. CDR3: CAISGYKGVSGTQYF. The CDR3 DNA follows: TGTGCCATCAGTGGCTATAAGGGGGTTTCAGGTACGCAGTATTTT.

This clonotype was seen many times. This chain connects TRBV19 to TRBJ1-5; D may be TRBD1 (5 bases). The V end was cut by 3 bases, the J end by 6 bases, with 15 bases between. There are 15 residues in the CDR3. In germline, CDR1 is LNHDA, CDR2 SQIVND (reference sequence). The CDR3 DNA follows: TGTGCCAGTAGTATCGGGACCCGGTCGGGTCAGCCCCAGCATTTT. It encodes CASSIGTRSGQPQHF.

The chain recombines TRBV5-1 with TRBJ1-4; 7 nucleotides line up with TRBD1. This CDR3 contains 17 residues. The germline CDR1 and CDR2 sequences are SGHRS and YFSETQ. V trimming: 3 bases; J trimming: 3 bases; junction bases outside the gene matches: 11. CDR3: CASSSYRGILANEKLFF. The CDR3 DNA follows: TGCGCCAGCAGCTCCTACAGGGGAATACTTGCTAATGAAAAACTGTTTTTT. Looking up the rest from reference TRBV5-1 and TRBJ1-4 gives the full variable domain: KAGVTQTPRYLIKTRGQQVTLSCSPISGHRSVSWYQQTPGQGLQFLFEYFSETQRNKGNFPGRFSGRQFSNSRSEMNVSTLELGDSALYLCASSSYRGILANEKLFFGSGTQLSVL.

This clonotype appeared many times. The chain is built from TRBV7-6 and TRBJ2-7; 9 positions match TRBD1. This CDR3 spans 15 amino acids. V shed 4 bases and J 4 bases; nucleotides not matched to a gene: 8. Per germline, CDR1 SGHVS and CDR2 FNYEAQ. CDR3 DNA: TGTGCCAGCAGCTCGGGACAGGGATTAGAGTACGAGCAGTACTTC. Amino acids: CASSSGQGLEYEQYF.

This clonotype has ten or more counts. The chain has TRBV6-2 or TRBV6-3 and TRBJ1-5; D gene unclear. The germline V gene has CDR1 MNHEY and CDR2 SVGEGT. CDR3 size: 12 residues. Trimming took off 6 bases at V and 4 bases at J, with 7 bases between the two ends. The CDR3 coding sequence is TGTGCCAGCAGATGGGGAAATCAGCCCCAGCATTTT. Residues: CASRWGNQPQHF.

The chain uses TRBV12-3 or TRBV12-4 and TRBJ1-1, with 11 bases that match TRBD1. V lost 3 bases, J lost 5 bases, and 8 bases stayed unmatched. The CDR3 is 16 residues long. The CDR3 nucleotides read TGTGCCAGCAGTTTCCCTCGGACAGGGGGCGGAACTGAAGCTTTCTTT. Translated, it gives CASSFPRTGGGTEAFF.

This clonotype was counted at least ten times. The V gene is TRBV2, the J gene TRBJ2-5, with 7 nucleotides matching TRBD2. The CDR3 is made up of 15 amino acids. Per the germline V gene, CDR1 is SNHLY and CDR2 is FYNNEI. With V trimmed by 4 bases and J by 1 base, 6 bases remained unmatched. Here the CDR3 reads CASSVGGSLQETQYF. CDR3 coding DNA: TGTGCCAGCAGTGTCGGCGGGAGCCTCCAAGAGACCCAGTACTTC.

This clonotype was counted ten times or more. The J gene is TRBJ2-3, the V gene TRBV15; the D is unclear. The CDR3 is 13 residues long. Germline loops: CDR1 LNHNV, CDR2 YYDKDF (reference sequence). V was shortened by 2 bases and J by 4 bases, with 7 bases between the two germline ends. This CDR3 is CATSRSNADTQYF. CDR3 DNA: TGTGCCACCAGCAGATCCAATGCAGATACGCAGTATTTT. The full variable domain, completed using reference TRBV15 and TRBJ2-3, is DAMVIQNPRYQVTQFGKPVTLSCSQTLNHNVMYWYQQKSSQAPKLLFHYYDKDFNNEADTPDNFQSRRPNTSFCFLDIRSPGLGDTAMYLCATSRSNADTQYFGPGTRLTVL.

This clonotype is a singleton in its sample. Possible read error: a much larger clone is one base away. The chain links TRBV11-2 to TRBJ2-3; 9 positions match TRBD2. Per germline, CDR1 SGHAT and CDR2 FQNNGV. The CDR3 runs 16 residues. The CDR3 DNA reads as TGTGCCAGCAGCCGCCGACTAGCGGAAAGCACAGGTACGCAGTATTTT. This gives the protein CASSRRLAESTGTQYF.